The 23 T cell receptor beta chains below were found in one sample sequenced in a study of T-cell reconstitution after alpha-beta-depleted transplantation in children. It was with unique molecular identifiers that the TCRbeta library was prepared. Each CDR3 protein is one row after TCRdb ran MiXCR on the PCR reads. The repertoire holds 190,000 or so distinct CDR3 sequences, with about 6.4% as singletons. The sequencing here drew on PBMCs from the stem cell graft donor, taken from the stem cell graft. All receptors come from a human donor who donated a stem cell graft to a child with Wiskott-Aldrich syndrome.

This clonotype was observed many times. The chain has TRBV12-3 or TRBV12-4 and TRBJ1-2; 7 nucleotides match TRBD1. CDR3 length equals 15 residues. V shed 11 bases and J 0 bases; nucleotides not matched to a gene: 12. The CDR3 DNA is TGTGCCGGCGAGGGGGCGGGATGGGCTAACTATGGCTACACCTTC. Protein sequence: CAGEGAGWANYGYTF.

This clonotype was observed at least ten times. This chain connects TRBV4-2 to TRBJ2-1; 8 nucleotides line up with TRBD2. With V trimmed by 5 bases and J by 5 bases, 20 bases remained unmatched. Germline V CDR1 and CDR2: LGHNA, YNFKEQ. The CDR3 covers 19 residues. CDR3 nucleotides: TGTGCCAGCAGCGGTGGGGGAGCTTTAGCGGGGTCTCTGGACAATGAGCAGTTCTTC. Translation: CASSGGGALAGSLDNEQFF.

The sample holds many counts of this clonotype. The chain employs TRBV5-4 and TRBJ1-1; the match to TRBD1 covers 7 bases. Unmatched junction bases numbered 7, after V lost 1 base and J lost 4 bases. Germline CDR1 is SGHNT and CDR2 is YYREEE (reference sequence). The CDR3 runs 15 residues. The CDR3 region is CASSLLAGGTTEAFF. CDR3 sequence (DNA): TGTGCCAGCAGCTTGCTGGCAGGGGGAACCACTGAAGCTTTCTTT.

At least ten counts were recorded for this clonotype. The chain couples TRBV12-3 or TRBV12-4 to TRBJ2-1, with 10 bases identical to TRBD2. This CDR3 has 14 amino acids. Losses at the gene ends were 4 bases for V and 7 bases for J; bases not matched to a gene: 4. The DNA of the CDR3 is TGTGCCAGCAGTTCTGCTAGCGGGAGAAATGAGCAGTTCTTC. This codes for CASSSASGRNEQFF.

This clonotype was observed at least ten times. V is TRBV6-1 and J is TRBJ2-1, with 7 positions matching TRBD2. The germline V gene encodes CDR1 MNHNS and CDR2 SASEGT. This CDR3 spans 17 amino acids. Trimming cost V 2 bases and J 8 bases; bases outside gene matches: 15. CDR3 residues: CASSERLAFTLSDEQFF. The CDR3 region has the DNA TGTGCCAGCAGTGAACGACTAGCCTTTACCCTTTCCGATGAGCAGTTCTTC.

This clonotype has at least ten counts. The chain carries TRBV20-1 and TRBJ2-1; TRBD1 matches 9 bases. The V gene's germline CDR1 is DFQATT and CDR2 SNEGSKA (reference sequence). This CDR3 is 15 amino acids long. J was trimmed by 1 base and V by 3 bases; bases with no gene match: 4. For the CDR3, the DNA is TGCAGTGCTAGTCCCGGGACAGGGTCCTACAATGAGCAGTTCTTC. Translated: CSASPGTGSYNEQFF.

This clonotype was seen a few times. J is TRBJ2-7 and V is TRBV10-3; 11 bases match TRBD1. V lost 4 bases to trimming and J lost 2 bases; unmatched junction nucleotides: 4. Germline assignment: CDR1 ENHRY and CDR2 SYGVKD. The CDR3 runs 15 residues. DNA for the CDR3: TGTGCCATCAGTGGAGGACAGGGGGCCGCCTACGAGCAGTACTTC. This encodes CAISGGQGAAYEQYF.

This clonotype was seen many times. The genes are TRBV20-1 and TRBJ2-7, with D perhaps matching TRBD1 or TRBD2 (5 bases each). The CDR3 has 15 amino acids. Germline CDR1 is DFQATT and CDR2 is SNEGSKA (reference sequence). Trimming pared 3 bases from V and 2 bases from J, leaving 17 bases between. As DNA, the CDR3 is TGCAGTGCTAGCCCGATTGAGGGACCCCCCTACGAGCAGTACTTC. This encodes CSASPIEGPPYEQYF.

This clonotype was picked up many times. The rearrangement links TRBV20-1 to TRBJ1-1, with D unclear. The germline V gene has CDR1 DFQATT and CDR2 SNEGSKA (reference sequence). V lost 3 bases to trimming and J lost 1 base, with 6 bases between them. The length of the CDR3 is 12 residues. The chain's CDR3 is CSASPPNTEAFF. CDR3 DNA: TGCAGTGCTAGCCCCCCGAACACTGAAGCTTTCTTT.

The chain recombines TRBV6-1 with TRBJ2-7; D not certain. The V end was cut by 2 bases, the J end by 5 bases, with 22 bases between. This CDR3 spans 17 amino acids. Germline V gene sequence: CDR1 MNHNS, CDR2 SASEGT. The CDR3 reads CASSEFFRQASRNEQYF. Written as DNA, the CDR3 is TGTGCCAGCAGTGAATTTTTTAGGCAGGCCTCTCGGAACGAGCAGTACTTC.

The sample holds many counts of this clonotype. The gene calls are TRBV20-1 and TRBJ1-1; D might be TRBD1 (5 bases). V gave up 6 bases and J gave up 2 bases, with 10 bases separating them. Germline CDR1 and CDR2: DFQATT and SNEGSKA (reference sequence). CDR3 size: 12 residues. DNA of the CDR3: TGCAGTGCGGGGACGGTAAACACTGAAGCTTTCTTT. Its translation: CSAGTVNTEAFF.

This clonotype showed up just a few times. This sequence joins TRBV11-2 and TRBJ2-1; possibly TRBD2 for D (6 bases). Per germline, CDR1 SGHAT and CDR2 FQNNGV. The CDR3 contains 20 residues. V gave up 4 bases and J gave up 0 bases, with 25 bases separating them. The CDR3 DNA sequence: TGTGCCAGCAGCTCCCCCGGGGAGCGGGTACCCCTGAGCTCCTACAATGAGCAGTTCTTC. This encodes CASSSPGERVPLSSYNEQFF.

In this sample, this clonotype turned up many times. This chain connects TRBV29-1 to TRBJ2-1; 10 positions agree with TRBD2. Germline CDR1 SQVTM, CDR2 ANQGSEA. There are 17 residues in the CDR3. V lost 1 base, J lost 0 bases, and 6 bases stayed unmatched. The CDR3 region has the DNA TGCAGCGTTGAAGGTCTAGCGGGGGTTAGCTCCTACAATGAGCAGTTCTTC. Translating it yields CSVEGLAGVSSYNEQFF.

This clonotype was seen a few times. The chain couples TRBV5-5 to TRBJ2-3; D is ambiguous. This CDR3 is built from 13 residues. Trimming removed 4 bases from V and 5 bases from J, with 11 bases in between. Looked up from germline, CDR1 is SGHKS and CDR2 is YYEKEE (reference sequence). The CDR3 protein is CASSQLGVDTQYF. As DNA, the CDR3 is TGTGCCAGCAGCCAGCTAGGAGTAGATACGCAGTATTTT.

About this clonotype itself: The junction does not match germline at one end; this may be a read error. The chain carries TRBV5-1 and TRBJ2-1, with TRBD2 identical over 7 bases. The CDR3 length is 14 residues. Germline lookup yields CDR1 SGHRS and CDR2 YFSETQ. For the CDR3, the DNA is TGCGCCATCAGCTTGGGCGGGGGACCCAATGAGCAGTTCTTC. Translation: CAISLGGGPNEQFF.

This clonotype was recorded at least ten times. This chain joins TRBV12-3 or TRBV12-4 and TRBJ2-1, with a possible D match to TRBD2 (7 bases). This CDR3 spans 14 amino acids. Trimming took off 0 bases at V and 10 bases at J, with 13 bases between the two ends. The CDR3: CASSLAGGAKEQFF. CDR3 DNA: TGTGCCAGCAGTTTAGCGGGGGGGGCAAAGGAGCAGTTCTTC.

This sequence joins TRBV30 and TRBJ2-7; 9 bases align to TRBD2. The CDR3 consists of 15 residues. Trimming cost V 3 bases and J 4 bases; bases outside gene matches: 10. Germline loops: CDR1 GTSNPN, CDR2 SVGIG (reference sequence). As DNA, the CDR3 is TGTGCCTGGAGCGTCTTTAGCGGGAGTCCTTACGAGCAGTACTTC. Protein product: CAWSVFSGSPYEQYF.

This clonotype came up many times. The chain recombines TRBV5-5 with TRBJ2-7; D might be TRBD2 (6 bases). The germline V and J ends were trimmed by 2 bases and 1 base, with 19 bases remaining between them. CDR3 length: 17 amino acids. The germline V gene has CDR1 SGHKS and CDR2 YYEKEE (reference sequence). Here the CDR3 reads CASSLLHQGGRSYEQYF. CDR3 nucleotides: TGTGCCAGCAGCTTACTCCACCAGGGAGGTAGATCCTACGAGCAGTACTTC.

This clonotype was recorded many times. The rearrangement links TRBV29-1 to TRBJ2-2; no reliable D call. Germline V CDR1 and CDR2: SQVTM, ANQGSEA. Trimming pared 4 bases from V and 2 bases from J, leaving 8 bases between. There are 13 residues in the CDR3. CDR3 nucleotides: TGCAGCGTTGCCAGATCAAACACCGGGGAGCTGTTTTTT. Its translation: CSVARSNTGELFF.

This clonotype has at least ten counts. CDR3: CASRETVGGNSPLHF. The CDR3 nucleotides read TGTGCCAGCAGGGAAACAGTGGGCGGGAATTCACCCCTCCACTTT. This chain uses TRBV28 with TRBJ1-6; no firm D call. V was clipped by 6 bases and J by 7 bases, with 16 bases between them. The CDR3 totals 15 residues. The germline CDR1 and CDR2 sequences are MDHEN and SYDVKM.

The genes are TRBV5-1 and TRBJ2-1; TRBD2 agrees at 7 bases. Unmatched junction bases numbered 17, after V lost 0 bases and J lost 5 bases. Germline assignment: CDR1 SGHRS and CDR2 YFSETQ. This CDR3 has 19 amino acids. The CDR3 spells CASSLVPATSSDLHNEQFF. The CDR3 coding sequence is TGCGCCAGCAGCTTGGTGCCTGCGACTAGCTCCGATCTCCACAATGAGCAGTTCTTC.

This clonotype has ten or more counts. The chain is built from TRBV7-9 and TRBJ1-2, with D possibly being TRBD1 (6 bases). Looked up from germline, CDR1 is SEHNR and CDR2 is FQNEAQ (reference sequence). This CDR3 is built from 14 residues. Trimming took 5 bases from V and 8 from J, leaving 18 bases between them. The DNA for the CDR3 is TGTGCCAGCAGCAACCGGGACACCCACGCGGGCTACACCTTC. Translated: CASSNRDTHAGYTF.

The table lists this clonotype with many counts. An end of the junction does not agree with germline; a read error may underlie this. This sequence joins TRBV29-1 and TRBJ2-1; TRBD1 agrees at 8 bases. The CDR3 spans 14 residues. Per the germline V gene, CDR1 is SQVTM and CDR2 is ANQGSEA. The CDR3, as DNA: TGCAGCGCTGAAGGACAGGGAACCTACAATGAGCAGTTCTTC. This encodes CSAEGQGTYNEQFF.